The rows below give T cell receptor beta chains drawn from one sample of a study of T cell responses to AZD1222 COVID-19 vaccine. Only in-frame clones appear in the TCRdb table, and some are missing; sequencing was by immunoSEQ multiplex PCR. The data show tens of thousands of clones, approximately 85% seen once. Specimen: peripheral blood, collected 28 days after the second AZD1222 dose. The source of these receptors is an adult who received the AZD1222 COVID-19 vaccine. Both conserved end residues are trimmed from each CDR3.

TRBJ1-2	TRBV3-1/TRBV3-2	ASSSGPGAGGYT
TRBJ2-1	TRBV19	ASSIDATGLAGNEQF
TRBJ2-1	TRBV12-5	ASGLGLAPYNEQF
TRBJ1-2	TRBV19	ASSIAQFSHDGYT
TRBJ1-2	TRBV5-4	ASSLGNRANYGYT
TRBJ1-4	TRBV3-1/TRBV3-2	ASSDDRGNEKLF
TRBJ1-4	TRBV18	ASSPADNWSNEKLF
TRBJ2-2	TRBV2	ASSEVQGTGELF
TRBJ2-1	TRBV2	ASSKDSLSKQF
TRBJ2-3	TRBV24-1	ATSDRTGGEGDTQY
TRBJ1-5	TRBV10-1	ADPRQTLFGSNQPQH
TRBJ1-2	TRBV5-6	ASSSKTGPGYT
TRBJ2-5	TRBV7-2	ASSLGGSQETQY
TRBJ2-7	TRBV9	ASSEDRAPSYEQY
TRBJ1-2	TRBV3-1/TRBV3-2	ASSRTGVHGYT
TRBJ1-1	TRBV5-6	ASSLALLPAA
TRBJ2-7	TRBV5-4	ASSLGGAEQY
TRBJ2-5	TRBV7-8	ASSFSDRGETQY
TRBJ1-3	TRBV10-3	AIALDRSSGNTIY
TRBJ1-4	TRBV27	ASSKARGAERVTNEKLF
TRBJ2-1	TRBV6-6	ASSGPGQPYNEQF
TRBJ1-1	TRBV2	ASRTDRNTEAF
TRBJ2-2	TRBV2	ASLSGSNTGELF
TRBJ1-6	TRBV5-4	ASSLAQNLNSPLH
TRBJ2-3	TRBV6-2/TRBV6-3	ASSSIIDTQY
TRBJ1-6	TRBV10-3	AIRATGENSPLH
TRBJ1-5	TRBV19	ASSDRDRGSEPQH
TRBJ2-1	TRBV24-1	ATSRGGQPYNEQF
TRBJ1-2	TRBV7-9	ASSLGDSLPRYT
TRBJ1-4	TRBV6-5	ASRPSRQGLEKLF
TRBJ1-1	TRBV29-1	SAGGRQGAAPPGAF
TRBJ1-2	TRBV27	ASSPQQGIYGYT
TRBJ1-5	TRBV19	ASSTTDFKEPQH
TRBJ1-1	TRBV7-8	ASSPTEPNTEAF
TRBJ2-3	TRBV7-2	ASSLGEVSDTQY
TRBJ2-5	TRBV9	ASSEPGLAGQETQY
TRBJ1-4	TRBV6-5	ASRTGALTNEKLF
TRBJ1-3	TRBV5-4	ASSAGQGVYGNTIY
TRBJ2-1	TRBV15	ATSRAIRGEVHNEQF
TRBJ1-2	TRBV5-6	ASSDWGIGLTNYGYT